Described below is a single TCR beta chain sequence and its context. No antigen is known for it. The sample holds no much larger clone one base away, and base qualities are not on file. The sample is drawn from a study of identifying expanded T cells in peripheral blood (dated by TCRdb to the late 2010s). Background on the whole study: Technical replicates were generated by sequencing separate aliquots of the same genomic DNA pool, with four replicates compared pairwise. Study-wide conclusions, independent of this receptor: The authors expected that over much longer intervals, such as months to years, biological variance in healthy repertoires might increase even further. In all healthy donors, the variance in clone template counts between samples taken around 2 weeks apart rose significantly as total template count increased. The binomial model flagged roughly 1.2 differentially abundant clones between technical replicates but around 16 over approximately 2 weeks and roughly 19 over about four weeks. Across all healthy-donor time intervals, the beta-binomial model significantly cut both the number of clones called differentially abundant and the false-positive rate.

The germline V gene yields MNHEY for CDR1 and SVGAGI for CDR2. The germline V end is reduced by 6 bases and the J end by 6 bases; junction bases left unmatched: 10. From cysteine to phenylalanine, the CDR3 is 14 amino acids long. Only the CDR3 portion is preserved as DNA: 42 bases, with reading frame beginning at the first base. During the collection period, no infections or other immune events were recorded for the healthy donors. To calibrate time-dependent variance in a beta-binomial model of T-cell clone differential abundance, blood repertoires from healthy donors were used as a training cohort. There were about ten healthy donors in the training cohort, of whom 3 were female and 7 were male. An age range of about 29 to 65 years, with an average of about 45 years, was recorded for the donors. Obtained from a commercial supplier, whole blood was collected from each healthy donor at three time points set around 13 days apart. For immunosequencing, genomic DNA was extracted from whole blood that had not been sorted.

The immunoSEQ Assay, which relies on bias-controlled multiplex PCR amplification of genomic DNA, was used to profile TCRbeta CDR3 regions. Per the authors' processing: To quantify the absolute abundance of each unique TCRbeta CDR3 region, the sequences were collapsed and filtered. Differential abundance was tested with a binomial (Fisher-equivalent) model and with a beta-binomial model adding time-dependent variance fitted from healthy donors. Clones with fewer than 5 combined templates were removed, and differential abundance was called for clones with a Benjamini-Hochberg FDR below 0.01. Using the form v = (b*log(k)+a)^2, the beta-binomial variance was modeled as a function of the total template count across the two samples. TCRdb stores this immuneACCESS table with in-frame sequences only. Part of the clones is absent; in the studies checked, under half of the shortfall reflects unresolved V genes, and no reason is known for the rest. That table gives V, J and clone size, and the DNA gave D and trimming. Here the sample has 110,000 or so clones; about 85% occur a single time. The ten largest clones capture 8% to 9% of the sample.

Sequenced material: blood. In this chain, TRBV6-5 is recombined with TRBJ1-1; a stretch of 7 junction bases matches TRBD1. This clonotype originated in a person aged 18 to 75 in good health. The sequenced DNA is TGTGCCAGCAGCCGAAACCCCAGGGGGGCTGAAGCTTTCTTT. The encoded protein is CASSRNPRGAEAFF.